A few counts support the clone carrying this T cell receptor beta chain. As yet, its antigen is unknown. The authors ran a second PCR of 7 to 11 cycles using a sample-barcoded 5' primer and a J-beta primer mix. TCRdb processed the 5' RACE reads anew with MiXCR; each CDR3 protein has one entry. The sample consists of about 780,000 distinct CDR3 sequences, about 62% of them appearing once. The study drew donors from healthy Caucasian individuals in Russia aged roughly 6 to 100. This sample is drawn from a study of blood T cells in healthy people across ages. Whole-study findings and limits: CMV status of donors was not determined, possibly confounding expanded clonotype changes.

There are 13 residues in the CDR3. Germline CDR1 is SQVTM and CDR2 is ANQGSEA. V lost 5 bases, J lost 1 base, and 12 bases lay in between. Sequencing was carried out using blood. This clonotype was sampled from a man younger than 40 in good health. The V gene is TRBV29-1, the J gene TRBJ2-7, with D possibly matching TRBD1 (6 bases). CDR3: CSVPGQGSYEQYF. The CDR3 region has the DNA TGCAGCGTTCCGGGACAAGGATCCTACGAGCAGTACTTC.